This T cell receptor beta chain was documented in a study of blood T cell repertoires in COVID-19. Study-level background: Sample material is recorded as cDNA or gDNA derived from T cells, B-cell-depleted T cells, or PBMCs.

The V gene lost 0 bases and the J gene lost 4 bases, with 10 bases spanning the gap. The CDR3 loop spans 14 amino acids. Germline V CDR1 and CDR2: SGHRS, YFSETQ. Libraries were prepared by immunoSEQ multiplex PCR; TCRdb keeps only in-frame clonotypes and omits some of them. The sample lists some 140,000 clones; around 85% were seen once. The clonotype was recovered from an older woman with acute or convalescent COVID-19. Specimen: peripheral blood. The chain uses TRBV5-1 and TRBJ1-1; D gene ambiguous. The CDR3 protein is CASSLVGQSTEAFF. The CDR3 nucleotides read TGCGCCAGCAGCTTGGTTGGGCAGAGCACTGAAGCTTTCTTT.